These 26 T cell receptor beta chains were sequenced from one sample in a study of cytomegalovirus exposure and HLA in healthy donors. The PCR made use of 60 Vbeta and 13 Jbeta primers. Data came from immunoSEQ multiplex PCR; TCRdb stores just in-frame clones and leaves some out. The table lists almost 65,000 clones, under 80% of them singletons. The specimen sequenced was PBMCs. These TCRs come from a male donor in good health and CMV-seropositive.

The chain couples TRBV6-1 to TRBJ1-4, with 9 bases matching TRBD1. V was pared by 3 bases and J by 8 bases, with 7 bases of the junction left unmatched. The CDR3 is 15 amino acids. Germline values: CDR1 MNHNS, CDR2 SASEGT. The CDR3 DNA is TGTGCCAGCAGTGACCCTGGACAGGGGAGGGAAAAACTGTTTTTT. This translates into CASSDPGQGREKLFF.

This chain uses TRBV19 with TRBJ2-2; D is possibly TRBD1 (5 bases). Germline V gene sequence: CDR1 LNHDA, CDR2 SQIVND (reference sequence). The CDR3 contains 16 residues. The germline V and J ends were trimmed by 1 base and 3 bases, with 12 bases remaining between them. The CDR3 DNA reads TGTGCCAGTAGTATAGGCACAGGAAGGTACACCGGGGAGCTGTTTTTT. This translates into CASSIGTGRYTGELFF.

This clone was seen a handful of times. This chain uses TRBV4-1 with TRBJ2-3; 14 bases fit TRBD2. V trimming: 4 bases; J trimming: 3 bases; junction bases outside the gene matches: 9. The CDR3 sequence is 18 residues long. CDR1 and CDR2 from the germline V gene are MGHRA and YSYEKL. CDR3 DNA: TGCGCCAGCAGCCGAGGACTAGCGGGGGGCCACTTAACAGATACGCAGTATTTT. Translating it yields CASSRGLAGGHLTDTQYF.

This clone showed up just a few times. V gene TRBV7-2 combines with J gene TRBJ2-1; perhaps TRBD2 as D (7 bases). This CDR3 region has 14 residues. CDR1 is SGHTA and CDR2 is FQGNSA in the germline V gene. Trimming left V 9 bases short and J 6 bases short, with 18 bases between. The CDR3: CASRKGGAVNEQFF. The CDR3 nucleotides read TGTGCCAGTCGGAAGGGGGGGGCCGTCAATGAGCAGTTCTTC. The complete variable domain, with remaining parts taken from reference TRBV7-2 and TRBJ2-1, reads GAGVSQSPSNKVTEKGKDVELRCDPISGHTALYWYRQSLGQGLEFLIYFQGNSAPDKSGLPSDRFSAERTGGSVSTLTIQRTQQEDSAVYLCASRKGGAVNEQFFGPGTRLTVL.

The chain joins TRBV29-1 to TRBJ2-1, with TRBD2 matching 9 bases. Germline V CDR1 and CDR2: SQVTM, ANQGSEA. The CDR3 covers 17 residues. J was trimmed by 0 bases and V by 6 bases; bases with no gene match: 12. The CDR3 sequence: CSVGSSGGVSSYNEQFF. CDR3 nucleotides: TGCAGCGTGGGTAGTAGCGGGGGAGTCAGCTCCTACAATGAGCAGTTCTTC.

The CDR3 region has the DNA TGTGCCAGCAGCTTTCAGGGGGCGACTAATGAAAAACTGTTTTTT. Amino acid sequence: CASSFQGATNEKLFF. J is TRBJ1-4 and V is TRBV5-6; 8 bases are a match to TRBD1. Germline V gene lookup returns CDR1 SGHDT and CDR2 YYEEEE. The V and J ends lost 2 bases and 2 bases, in that order; junction bases with no gene match: 2. The CDR3 length is 15 residues.

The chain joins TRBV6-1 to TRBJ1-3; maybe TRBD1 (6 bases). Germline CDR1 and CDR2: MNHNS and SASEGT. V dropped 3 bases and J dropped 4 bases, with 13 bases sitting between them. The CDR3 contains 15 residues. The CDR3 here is CASSDRQAWGNTIYF. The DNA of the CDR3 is TGTGCCAGCAGTGACCGACAGGCTTGGGGAAACACCATATATTTT.

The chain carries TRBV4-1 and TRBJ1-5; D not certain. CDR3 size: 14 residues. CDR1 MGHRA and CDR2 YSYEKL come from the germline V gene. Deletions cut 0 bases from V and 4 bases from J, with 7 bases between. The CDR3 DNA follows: TGCGCCAGCAGCCAAGAACGGGGTAATCAGCCCCAGCATTTT. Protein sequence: CASSQERGNQPQHF.

The CDR3 spells CASSLWQGAQNEQFF. CDR3 bases: TGTGCCAGCAGCCTTTGGCAGGGGGCGCAGAATGAGCAGTTCTTC. The gene calls are TRBV7-3 and TRBJ2-1, with TRBD1 matching over 8 bases. From germline, CDR1 is SGHTA and CDR2 FQGTGA. Trimming at V came to 5 bases and at J to 7 bases, leaving 10 bases not matched to a gene. The CDR3 is 15 amino acids.

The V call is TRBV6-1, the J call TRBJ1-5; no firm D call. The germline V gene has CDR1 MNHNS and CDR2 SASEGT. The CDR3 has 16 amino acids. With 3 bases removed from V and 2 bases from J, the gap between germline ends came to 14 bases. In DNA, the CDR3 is TGTGCCAGCAGTGACGGGTGGGGAGTTGGCAATCAGCCCCAGCATTTT. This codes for CASSDGWGVGNQPQHF.

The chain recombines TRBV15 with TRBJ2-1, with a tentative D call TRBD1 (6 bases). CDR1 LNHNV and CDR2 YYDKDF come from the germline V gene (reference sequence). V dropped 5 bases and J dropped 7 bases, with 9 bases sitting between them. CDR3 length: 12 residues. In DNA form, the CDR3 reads TGTGCCACCAGCTTACAGGGAAATGAGCAGTTCTTC. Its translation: CATSLQGNEQFF.

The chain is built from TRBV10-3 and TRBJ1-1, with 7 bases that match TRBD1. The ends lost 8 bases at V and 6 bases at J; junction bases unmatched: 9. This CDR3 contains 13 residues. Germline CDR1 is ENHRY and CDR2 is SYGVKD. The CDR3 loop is CAIGTQGRPEAFF. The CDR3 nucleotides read TGTGCCATCGGGACACAGGGGAGGCCTGAAGCTTTCTTT.

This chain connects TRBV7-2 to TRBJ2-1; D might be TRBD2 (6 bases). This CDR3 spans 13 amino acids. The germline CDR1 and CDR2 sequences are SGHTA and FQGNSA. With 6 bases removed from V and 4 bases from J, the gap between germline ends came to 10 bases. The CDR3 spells CASSFGTYNEQFF. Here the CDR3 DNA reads TGTGCCAGCAGTTTCGGGACTTACAATGAGCAGTTCTTC.

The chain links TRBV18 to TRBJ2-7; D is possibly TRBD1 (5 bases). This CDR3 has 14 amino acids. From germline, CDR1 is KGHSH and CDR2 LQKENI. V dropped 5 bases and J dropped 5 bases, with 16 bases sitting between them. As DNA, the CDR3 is TGTGCCAGCTCATGGGCTGGGGAAGGGGACGAGCAGTACTTC. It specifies CASSWAGEGDEQYF.

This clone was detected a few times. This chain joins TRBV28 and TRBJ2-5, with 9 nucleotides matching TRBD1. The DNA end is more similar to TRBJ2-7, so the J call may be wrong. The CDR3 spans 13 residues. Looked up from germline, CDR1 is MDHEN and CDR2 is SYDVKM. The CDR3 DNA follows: TGTGCCAGCAGTTCGGGACAGGGCTACGAGCAGTACTTC. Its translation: CASSSGQGYEQYF.

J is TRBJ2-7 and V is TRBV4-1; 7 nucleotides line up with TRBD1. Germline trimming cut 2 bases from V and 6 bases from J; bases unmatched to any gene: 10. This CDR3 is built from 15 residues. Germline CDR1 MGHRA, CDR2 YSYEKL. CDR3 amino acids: CASSQSQGSLIEQYF. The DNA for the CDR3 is TGCGCCAGCAGCCAATCACAGGGGTCCCTAATCGAGCAGTACTTC.

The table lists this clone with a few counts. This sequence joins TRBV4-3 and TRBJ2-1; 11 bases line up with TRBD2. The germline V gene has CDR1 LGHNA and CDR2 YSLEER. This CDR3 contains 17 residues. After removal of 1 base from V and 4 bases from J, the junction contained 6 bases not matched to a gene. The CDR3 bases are TGCGCCAGCAGCCAAGCCCTAGCGGGGGGCGATTACAATGAGCAGTTCTTC. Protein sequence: CASSQALAGGDYNEQFF.

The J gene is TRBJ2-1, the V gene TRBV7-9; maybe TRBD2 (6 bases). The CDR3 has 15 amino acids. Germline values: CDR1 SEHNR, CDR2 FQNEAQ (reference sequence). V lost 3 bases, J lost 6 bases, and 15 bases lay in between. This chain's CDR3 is CASSFITGGSNEQFF. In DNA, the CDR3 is TGTGCCAGCAGCTTCATTACCGGGGGTAGCAATGAGCAGTTCTTC.

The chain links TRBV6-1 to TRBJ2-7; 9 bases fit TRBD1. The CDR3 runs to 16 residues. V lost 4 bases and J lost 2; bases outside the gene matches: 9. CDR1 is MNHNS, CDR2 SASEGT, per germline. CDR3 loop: CASSGGGQGRTYEQYF. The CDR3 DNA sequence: TGTGCCAGCAGTGGAGGGGGACAGGGTAGGACCTACGAGCAGTACTTC.

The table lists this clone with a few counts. CDR3 coding DNA: TGTGCCAGCAGCTATGATAGCGGGGGCCCTTCCTACGAGCAGTACTTC. This translates into CASSYDSGGPSYEQYF. The rearrangement links TRBV7-2 to TRBJ2-7; 9 nucleotides line up with TRBD2. Germline V gene data show CDR1 as SGHTA and CDR2 as FQGNSA. There are 16 residues in the CDR3. V was clipped by 4 bases and J by 1 base; unmatched bases: 8.

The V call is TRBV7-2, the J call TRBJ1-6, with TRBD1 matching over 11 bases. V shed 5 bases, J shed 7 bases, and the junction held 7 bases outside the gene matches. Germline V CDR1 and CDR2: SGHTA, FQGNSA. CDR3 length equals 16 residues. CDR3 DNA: TGTGCCAGCAGCAGAAAGGGACAGGGGGGGAATTCACCCCTCCACTTT. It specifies CASSRKGQGGNSPLHF.

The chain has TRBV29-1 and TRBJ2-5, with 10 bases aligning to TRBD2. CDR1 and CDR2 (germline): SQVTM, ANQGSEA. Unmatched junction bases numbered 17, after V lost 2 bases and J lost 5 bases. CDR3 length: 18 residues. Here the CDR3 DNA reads TGCAGCGTTGAATATCAAGGGGTCGGTAGCGGGGGGCGGGAGACCCAGTACTTC. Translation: CSVEYQGVGSGGRETQYF.

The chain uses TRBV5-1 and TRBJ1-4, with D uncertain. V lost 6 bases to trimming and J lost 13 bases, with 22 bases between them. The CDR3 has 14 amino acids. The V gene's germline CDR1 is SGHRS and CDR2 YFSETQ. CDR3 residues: CASKAGVASEGLFF. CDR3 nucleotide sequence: TGCGCCAGCAAGGCCGGGGTTGCGAGTGAAGGACTGTTTTTT.

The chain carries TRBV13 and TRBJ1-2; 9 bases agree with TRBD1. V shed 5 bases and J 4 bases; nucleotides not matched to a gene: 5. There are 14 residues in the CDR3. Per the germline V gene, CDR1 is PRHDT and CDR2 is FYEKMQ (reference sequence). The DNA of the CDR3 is TGTGCCAGCAGCCTACAGGGGGCTGGCTATGGCTACACCTTC. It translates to CASSLQGAGYGYTF.

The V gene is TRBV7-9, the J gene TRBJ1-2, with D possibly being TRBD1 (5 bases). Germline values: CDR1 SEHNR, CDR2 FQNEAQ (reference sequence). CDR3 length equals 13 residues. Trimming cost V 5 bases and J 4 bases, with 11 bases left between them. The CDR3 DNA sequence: TGTGCCAGCAGCCGCACAGGAACCTATGGCTACACCTTC. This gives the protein CASSRTGTYGYTF.

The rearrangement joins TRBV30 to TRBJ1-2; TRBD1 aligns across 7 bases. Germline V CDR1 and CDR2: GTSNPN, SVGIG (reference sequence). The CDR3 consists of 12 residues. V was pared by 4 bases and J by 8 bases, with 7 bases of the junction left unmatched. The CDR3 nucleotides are TGTGCCTGGAACCGACAGGGTGAGGGCTACACCTTC. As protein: CAWNRQGEGYTF.